This entry is about one T cell receptor beta chain. Different DNA sequences within this sample yield the same CDR3. This sample is part of a study of blood T cell repertoires in COVID-19. The V and J ends lost 0 bases and 3 bases respectively, with 10 bases between them. Germline CDR1 is SGHRS and CDR2 is YFSETQ. The CDR3 extends over 15 amino acids. Only in-frame clones appear in the TCRdb table, and some are missing; sequencing was by immunoSEQ multiplex PCR. Among approximately 280,000 clones listed, under 90% were seen once. The chain links TRBV5-1 to TRBJ1-5; maybe TRBD1 (6 bases). The source of this sequence is a man aged 45-65 years with acute or convalescent COVID-19. The specimen was peripheral blood. CDR3 amino acids: CASSLATGSNQPQHF. In nucleotides, the CDR3 is TGCGCCAGCAGCTTGGCCACAGGGTCCAATCAGCCCCAGCATTTT.